This T cell receptor (beta chain) appears in the sequencing data of a study of blood T cell repertoires in COVID-19. Background on the study: COVID-19 samples collected from the United States, Italy and Spain covered acute and convalescent phases.

The CDR3 length is 21 residues. V lost 5 bases, J lost 2 bases, and 19 bases stayed unmatched. Per the germline V gene, CDR1 is MNHEY and CDR2 is SVGEGT. Authors' analysis steps: Counts of nucleated cells, estimated from reference gene primer amplification, were obtained. Measured with immunoSEQ multiplex PCR; TCRdb has only the in-frame clones, and not every one. Clone size and the V and J calls come from that table; the DNA yielded D and trimming. The sample has 200,000 or so clones; 88% are singletons. The chain recombines TRBV6-2 or TRBV6-3 with TRBJ2-1; the match to TRBD2 covers 12 bases. The sample taken for sequencing was peripheral blood. This clonotype originated in a woman in her sixties or seventies with acute or convalescent COVID-19. The CDR3 DNA reads TGTGCCAGCAGTCCGACCGTTTCCGACCTGCCTAGCGGGGGGGCCTACAATGAGCAGTTCTTC. Its protein is CASSPTVSDLPSGGAYNEQFF.